A selection of T cell receptor beta chains follows, all from one sample in a study of identical twins. One entry per CDR3 protein results from TCRdb running MiXCR on the 5' RACE reads. The data hold a few hundred thousand distinct CDR3 sequences, with approximately 18% observed a single time. Sequencing was performed on naive T cells sorted from blood. These receptors all stem from a man aged 50 to 59 in good health. The CDR3 runs from the conserved cysteine through the conserved F or W. Each record gives: clone size, J gene, V gene, D gene, CDR3 protein, CDR3 DNA. The D gene is left open where the match is weak. A clone size is listed for some rows: how often the clone was seen (once, few, many), or a class if it is expanded.

clone_size: few; j_call: TRBJ2-1; v_call: TRBV5-1; d_call: TRBD2; cdr3_aa: CASSLDSGGRVEQFF; cdr3_nt: TGCGCCAGCAGCTTGGATAGCGGGGGGAGAGTTGAGCAGTTCTTC
clone_size: many; j_call: TRBJ1-6; v_call: TRBV20-1; d_call: TRBD1; cdr3_aa: CSARPGQGDYYNSPLHF; cdr3_nt: TGCAGTGCTAGACCGGGACAGGGAGACTACTATAATTCACCCCTCCACTTT
clone_size: few; j_call: TRBJ1-1; v_call: TRBV12-3/TRBV12-4; d_call: -; cdr3_aa: CASSLGGQREAFF; cdr3_nt: TGTGCCAGCAGTCTTGGCGGACAGCGGGAAGCTTTCTTT
clone_size: few; j_call: TRBJ2-3; v_call: TRBV2; d_call: TRBD2; cdr3_aa: CASSVLAGTDTQYF; cdr3_nt: TGTGCCAGCAGTGTACTAGCGGGTACAGATACGCAGTATTTT
clone_size: many; j_call: TRBJ2-1; v_call: TRBV5-1; d_call: TRBD2; cdr3_aa: CASSQGLAGKAEQFF; cdr3_nt: TGCGCCAGCAGCCAAGGACTAGCGGGGAAAGCTGAGCAGTTCTTC
clone_size: few; j_call: TRBJ1-2; v_call: TRBV12-3/TRBV12-4; d_call: TRBD1; cdr3_aa: CASSSGQGFGYTF; cdr3_nt: TGTGCCAGCAGCTCGGGACAGGGATTTGGCTACACCTTC
clone_size: many; j_call: TRBJ1-2; v_call: TRBV24-1; d_call: -; cdr3_aa: CATSEADRNYGYTF; cdr3_nt: TGTGCCACCAGTGAAGCGGACAGAAACTATGGCTACACCTTC
clone_size: few; j_call: TRBJ2-1; v_call: TRBV4-2; d_call: TRBD2; cdr3_aa: CASSQVRTSGNNEQFF; cdr3_nt: TGTGCCAGCAGCCAAGTAAGGACTAGCGGTAACAATGAGCAGTTCTTC
clone_size: many; j_call: TRBJ2-2; v_call: TRBV19; d_call: -; cdr3_aa: CASTLSRGFSGELFF; cdr3_nt: TGTGCCAGTACTCTAAGCAGGGGCTTTTCCGGGGAGCTGTTTTTT
clone_size: few; j_call: TRBJ2-1; v_call: TRBV7-6; d_call: TRBD2; cdr3_aa: CASSSRLAGVYEQFF; cdr3_nt: TGTGCCAGCAGCTCCCGACTAGCGGGAGTCTATGAGCAGTTCTTC
clone_size: -; j_call: TRBJ2-5; v_call: TRBV12-3/TRBV12-4; d_call: -; cdr3_aa: CASSRSTESGTQYF; cdr3_nt: TGTGCCAGCAGTCGGTCGACGGAGTCTGGGACCCAGTACTTC
clone_size: many; j_call: TRBJ2-7; v_call: TRBV6-1; d_call: -; cdr3_aa: CASSLGTFYEQYF; cdr3_nt: TGTGCCAGCAGCCTCGGGACATTTTACGAGCAGTACTTC
clone_size: many; j_call: TRBJ1-1; v_call: TRBV29-1; d_call: -; cdr3_aa: CSVERVITEAFF; cdr3_nt: TGCAGCGTTGAAAGGGTTATCACTGAAGCTTTCTTT